The source of this TCR beta chain is a study of T-cell reconstitution after alpha-beta-depleted transplantation in children. Study findings and constraints: Several hundred graft clones that had expanded were reportedly the source of alpha-beta T cells about two months after transplant. Surviving recipient T cells and thymic progenitors produced the high day-60 TCRbeta diversity seen in some patients. Newly produced T cells mostly provided counts and TCRbeta diversity after one year, as hyperexpanded clones declined.

The TCRbeta library incorporated unique molecular identifiers. TCRdb reanalysed the PCR reads using MiXCR and keeps one entry per CDR3 protein. The sample has some 600,000 distinct CDR3 sequences, around 13% seen once; the top ten hold 2.2%. Trimming cost V 3 bases and J 0 bases, with 15 bases left between them. This CDR3 has 16 residues. Germline V lookup: CDR1 MNHEY, CDR2 SVGAGI. For this clonotype: Its specificity is unknown.

The sample consisted of PBMCs, mostly from graft donor cells, taken 360 days after TCRalphabeta/CD19-depleted stem cell transplant. The chain joins TRBV6-5 to TRBJ2-7, with a weak D call TRBD1 (6 bases). The sequence came from a male patient under 18 who had a stem cell transplant for acute myeloid leukemia, so the T cells may come from the graft donor. CDR3 amino acids: CASSYLPTGSSYEQYF. Here the CDR3 DNA reads TGTGCCAGCAGTTATCTCCCGACAGGTTCCTCCTACGAGCAGTACTTC.